The sequence of this T cell receptor (beta chain) was determined in a study of T cell clonality in common variable immunodeficiency. Study-wide points: Reportedly, TCR beta sequences from common variable immunodeficiency showed fewer deletions and N-nucleotide insertions. Authors noted CVID clonality's cause needs subpopulation repertoire sequencing.

TCRdb's copy holds only in-frame clones and misses some; the assay was immunoSEQ multiplex PCR. The sample presents some 64,000 clones, none singletons. Each donor provided about 5 to 9 ml of heparinized whole blood. Deletions cut 3 bases from V and 8 bases from J, with 13 bases between. The CDR3 spans 13 residues. Germline values: CDR1 DFQATT, CDR2 SNEGSKA (reference sequence). This clone was counted at least ten times. The antigen is not known. The read comes to an end 3 residues before the CDR3 does, leaving the germline J gene to fill in the end. This clonotype was sampled from a person between 18 and 69 years old in good health. The chain carries TRBV20-1 and TRBJ1-4; D perhaps matches TRBD1 (6 bases). The source material was peripheral blood mononuclear cells. CDR3 in amino acids: CSASTGGREKLFF. The CDR3 bases that were read are TGCAGTGCTAGCACTGGGGGCCGAGAAAAA.